Listed below are T cell receptor beta chains from one sample, sequenced in a study of T cell repertoires in cytomegalovirus infection. Via MiXCR, TCRdb re-called the reads, giving one row per CDR3 protein. The repertoire holds about 310,000 distinct CDR3 sequences, with around 9.6% as singletons. Sequenced sample: PBMCs. The receptors here all came from a human donor in good health (CMV status not recorded). Some clones in this sample may be carry-over from other donors' samples. Each CDR3 is given with its conserved first and last residue. The D gene is left open where the match is weak. Only some rows state a clone size, as once, few, many or a class for expanded clones.

V: TRBV7-9; J: TRBJ2-3; D: TRBD2; size: .; CDR3: CASSPPLTSGDSTDTQYF; DNA: TGTGCCAGCAGCCCCCCCCTCACTAGCGGGGACAGCACAGATACGCAGTATTTT
V: TRBV20-1; J: TRBJ2-3; D: TRBD2; size: few; CDR3: CSATLAGGSSYTQYF; DNA: TGCAGTGCTACGCTAGCGGGGGGGTCCTCATATACGCAGTATTTT
V: TRBV14; J: TRBJ1-1; D: .; size: many; CDR3: CASGKQGNTEAFF; DNA: TGTGCCAGCGGCAAACAGGGGAACACTGAAGCTTTCTTT
V: TRBV7-2; J: TRBJ2-2; D: .; size: many; CDR3: CASSSRDRNTGELFF; DNA: TGTGCCAGCAGCTCAAGGGATCGGAACACCGGGGAGCTGTTTTTT
V: TRBV6-1; J: TRBJ2-5; D: .; size: many; CDR3: CASSRALGETQYF; DNA: TGTGCCAGCAGCCGGGCCCTCGGGGAGACCCAGTACTTC
V: TRBV28; J: TRBJ2-4; D: .; size: many; CDR3: CASSFAGLDKNIQYF; DNA: TGTGCCAGCAGTTTCGCAGGGTTGGACAAAAACATTCAGTACTTC
V: TRBV7-9; J: TRBJ2-5; D: .; size: few; CDR3: CASSGGFQETQYF; DNA: TGTGCCAGCAGCGGGGGATTCCAAGAGACCCAGTACTTC
V: TRBV6-5; J: TRBJ2-1; D: .; size: many; CDR3: CASSPNVGGTYNEQFF; DNA: TGTGCCAGCAGTCCTAATGTGGGGGGCACCTACAATGAGCAGTTCTTC
V: TRBV5-4; J: TRBJ2-1; D: .; size: .; CDR3: CASSLSGRATRFF; DNA: TGTGCCAGCAGCTTGTCTGGAAGGGCGACCCGATTCTTC
V: TRBV6-2/TRBV6-3; J: TRBJ1-5; D: .; size: many; CDR3: CASSYGFSNQPQHF; DNA: TGTGCCAGCAGTTACGGCTTTAGCAATCAGCCCCAGCATTTT
V: TRBV12-3/TRBV12-4; J: TRBJ1-6; D: TRBD1; size: many; CDR3: CASSLWTGRNNSPLHF; DNA: TGTGCCAGCAGTTTATGGACAGGCAGGAATAATTCACCCCTCCACTTT
V: TRBV7-8; J: TRBJ2-6; D: TRBD2; size: many; CDR3: CASISGGAVTGANVLTF; DNA: TGTGCCAGCATTTCGGGGGGGGCAGTTACTGGGGCCAACGTCCTGACTTTC
V: TRBV3-1; J: TRBJ2-3; D: TRBD2; size: .; CDR3: CASSPLAGHVTQYF; DNA: TGTGCCAGCAGCCCTCTAGCGGGCCACGTTACGCAGTATTTT
V: TRBV7-9; J: TRBJ2-2; D: TRBD1; size: .; CDR3: CASSYRGTGPAGTGELFF; DNA: TGTGCCAGCAGCTACCGGGGGACAGGCCCCGCGGGCACCGGGGAGCTGTTTTTT
V: TRBV20-1; J: TRBJ2-5; D: .; size: many; CDR3: CSARDESRLGETQYF; DNA: TGCAGTGCTAGAGATGAAAGTCGGCTCGGGGAGACCCAGTACTTC
V: TRBV3-1; J: TRBJ1-5; D: .; size: many; CDR3: CASSPDSGPDQPQHF; DNA: TGTGCCAGCAGCCCAGATTCAGGGCCCGATCAGCCCCAGCATTTT
V: TRBV20-1; J: TRBJ2-3; D: .; size: .; CDR3: CSATTAGSRGTTDTQYF; DNA: TGCAGTGCTACAACCGCCGGATCGCGCGGTACGACAGATACGCAGTATTTT
V: TRBV11-3; J: TRBJ2-3; D: TRBD1; size: .; CDR3: CASSLPDRQGSTDTQYF; DNA: TGTGCCAGCAGCTTACCAGATAGACAGGGCTCCACAGATACGCAGTATTTT
V: TRBV2; J: TRBJ1-5; D: .; size: many; CDR3: CASSEKGGNQPQHF; DNA: TGTGCCAGCAGTGAAAAGGGTGGGAATCAGCCCCAGCATTTT
V: TRBV10-3; J: TRBJ1-5; D: TRBD1; size: .; CDR3: CAIRDSLGQGNQPQHF; DNA: TGTGCCATCAGGGATTCCCTCGGACAGGGGAATCAGCCCCAGCATTTT
V: TRBV20-1; J: TRBJ2-1; D: TRBD2; size: .; CDR3: CSASDPRGGDNEQFF; DNA: TGCAGTGCTAGCGACCCCCGGGGGGGAGACAATGAGCAGTTCTTC
V: TRBV4-3; J: TRBJ2-1; D: .; size: .; CDR3: CASSQGSVYEQFF; DNA: TGCGCCAGCAGCCAAGGTAGCGTCTATGAGCAGTTCTTC
V: TRBV6-2/TRBV6-3; J: TRBJ2-2; D: TRBD2; size: many; CDR3: CASTPSSGGARELFF; DNA: TGTGCCAGCACCCCCTCTAGCGGGGGGGCCCGGGAGCTGTTTTTT
V: TRBV11-1; J: TRBJ2-3; D: .; size: many; CDR3: CASSLPGGSTDTQYF; DNA: TGTGCCAGCAGCCTCCCCGGCGGGAGCACAGATACGCAGTATTTT
V: TRBV6-6; J: TRBJ1-2; D: .; size: many; CDR3: CASSRSQVANYGYTF; DNA: TGTGCCAGCAGCCGAAGTCAGGTAGCTAACTATGGCTACACCTTC
V: TRBV10-2; J: TRBJ2-2; D: TRBD2; size: .; CDR3: CASSEIAGGKTGELFF; DNA: TGCGCCAGCAGTGAGATAGCGGGGGGGAAGACCGGGGAGCTGTTTTTT
V: TRBV12-3/TRBV12-4; J: TRBJ1-5; D: .; size: many; CDR3: CASSPGPRRGNQPQHF; DNA: TGTGCCAGCAGTCCAGGGCCCCGGAGGGGAAATCAGCCCCAGCATTTT
V: TRBV29-1; J: TRBJ1-1; D: .; size: few; CDR3: CSVEGKMNTEAFF; DNA: TGCAGCGTTGAAGGGAAAATGAACACTGAAGCTTTCTTT
V: TRBV7-8; J: TRBJ2-7; D: TRBD1; size: many; CDR3: CASSSIPGTGFYEQYF; DNA: TGTGCCAGCAGCTCCATTCCCGGGACAGGGTTCTACGAGCAGTACTTC
V: TRBV7-2; J: TRBJ2-3; D: .; size: many; CDR3: CASSLAQDLVTDTQYF; DNA: TGTGCCAGCAGCTTAGCACAGGATCTTGTCACAGATACGCAGTATTTT
V: TRBV29-1; J: TRBJ2-5; D: TRBD1; size: .; CDR3: CSVGTLRDRAKTQYF; DNA: TGCAGCGTTGGAACACTACGGGACAGGGCGAAGACCCAGTACTTC